A selection of T cell receptor beta chains follows, all from one sample in a study of cytomegalovirus exposure and HLA in healthy donors. Method: immunoSEQ multiplex PCR; TCRdb's copy keeps in-frame clones and lacks some. The table lists approximately 160,000 clones, roughly four fifths of them singletons, with 1% in the top ten. The sequenced sample was PBMCs. The receptor set was obtained from a woman between 40 and 50 years old in good health and CMV-seronegative. The CDR3 runs from the conserved cysteine through the conserved F or W. A D gene is named only where the DNA matches it firmly. Clone size is stated in some rows and not others, as once, few, many or a class when expanded.

size: -; D: -; J: TRBJ2-6; V: TRBV18; DNA: TGTGCCAGCTCCCCGACAGGGGAGGGATCCGGGGCCAACGTCCTGACTTTC; CDR3: CASSPTGEGSGANVLTF
size: few; D: -; J: TRBJ2-2; V: TRBV5-1; DNA: TGCGCCAGCCAGGACCCAGGGGCAGGGAACACCGGGGAGCTGTTTTTT; CDR3: CASQDPGAGNTGELFF
size: few; D: -; J: TRBJ1-1; V: TRBV2; DNA: TGTGCCAGCAAAGGGGACACTGAAGCTTTCTTT; CDR3: CASKGDTEAFF
size: few; D: TRBD1; J: TRBJ1-6; V: TRBV12-5; DNA: TGTGCTAGTGGGGACAGGGAGTCCTCACCCCTCCACTTT; CDR3: CASGDRESSPLHF
size: few; D: -; J: TRBJ2-7; V: TRBV28; DNA: TGTGCCAGCAGTTTACTAGGTCGGCGAGACGAGCAGTACTTC; CDR3: CASSLLGRRDEQYF
size: -; D: -; J: TRBJ2-2; V: TRBV25-1; DNA: TGTGCCAGCAGTGAATCGTGGTTAGGAGGGACCGGGGAGCTGTTTTTT; CDR3: CASSESWLGGTGELFF
size: -; D: TRBD2; J: TRBJ2-1; V: TRBV6-6; DNA: TGTGCCAGCAGTTCCCTAGCGGGAGAGGGAGGGGAGCAGTTCTTC; CDR3: CASSSLAGEGGEQFF
size: -; D: TRBD1; J: TRBJ1-2; V: TRBV5-1; DNA: TGCGCCAGCAGCATCCAGGACAGGGATAATGGCTACACCTTC; CDR3: CASSIQDRDNGYTF
size: -; D: -; J: TRBJ2-7; V: TRBV15; DNA: TGTGCCACCAGCAGAGAACGTGAGGGCTCCTACGAGCAGTACTTC; CDR3: CATSREREGSYEQYF
size: -; D: TRBD2; J: TRBJ2-1; V: TRBV10-1; DNA: TGCGCCAGCAGGGCGGGACTAGCGTCATACAATGAGCAGTTCTTC; CDR3: CASRAGLASYNEQFF
size: -; D: -; J: TRBJ1-2; V: TRBV7-9; DNA: TGTGCCAGCAGCTCAGCAGGGGTCGTTAACTATGGCTACACCTTC; CDR3: CASSSAGVVNYGYTF
size: -; D: -; J: TRBJ1-2; V: TRBV6-1; DNA: TGTGCCAGCAGTGAAGCCGGGGGGCCCTATGGCTACACCTTC; CDR3: CASSEAGGPYGYTF
size: -; D: TRBD1; J: TRBJ1-2; V: TRBV23-1; DNA: TGCGCCAGCAGTCACGGACAGGGAGCTAACTATGGCTACACCTTC; CDR3: CASSHGQGANYGYTF
size: -; D: TRBD2; J: TRBJ2-1; V: TRBV5-1; DNA: TGCGCCAGCTTAGGGGGACTAGCGGGCCTTAGCTCCTACAATGAGCAGTTCTTC; CDR3: CASLGGLAGLSSYNEQFF
size: -; D: TRBD1; J: TRBJ1-1; V: TRBV6-5; DNA: TGTGCCAGCAGGGAACAGGGGCCGGGGACTGAAGCTTTCTTT; CDR3: CASREQGPGTEAFF
size: -; D: TRBD2; J: TRBJ2-7; V: TRBV7-9; DNA: TGTGCCAGCAGGCGAGCGGGAGGCTACGAGCAGTACTTC; CDR3: CASRRAGGYEQYF
size: -; D: TRBD1; J: TRBJ2-5; V: TRBV2; DNA: TGTGCCAGCGGACAGGAATCCCAAGAGACCCAGTACTTC; CDR3: CASGQESQETQYF
size: few; D: TRBD2; J: TRBJ2-7; V: TRBV9; DNA: TGTGCCAGCAGCGTAGGTCTCCGCGGGACTAGCAGCACCTACGAGCAGTACTTC; CDR3: CASSVGLRGTSSTYEQYF
size: -; D: -; J: TRBJ2-7; V: TRBV7-9; DNA: TGTGCCAGCAGCGCCCGCGGACTAACTGAGGAGCAGTACTTC; CDR3: CASSARGLTEEQYF
size: -; D: TRBD1; J: TRBJ2-2; V: TRBV19; DNA: TGTGCCTCAGTAGGTGGGACAGGGGGAGCCGGGGAGCTGTTTTTT; CDR3: CASVGGTGGAGELFF
size: -; D: TRBD1; J: TRBJ1-2; V: TRBV11-2; DNA: TGTGCCAGCAGCCCCGGCCTGGACAGGGCCTATGGCTACACCTTC; CDR3: CASSPGLDRAYGYTF
size: -; D: -; J: TRBJ2-1; V: TRBV19; DNA: TGTGCCAGTAGTATGACTAGTGGCTATGAGCAGTTCTTC; CDR3: CASSMTSGYEQFF
size: once; D: TRBD1; J: TRBJ2-1; V: TRBV4-2; DNA: TGTGCCAGCAGCCAAGCCGGGACAGGGCACAATGAGCAGTTCTTC; CDR3: CASSQAGTGHNEQFF
size: -; D: -; J: TRBJ1-5; V: TRBV6-5; DNA: TGTGCCAGCAGGGGGCGGGGGAATCAGCCCCAGCATTTT; CDR3: CASRGRGNQPQHF
size: -; D: -; J: TRBJ1-2; V: TRBV9; DNA: TGTGCCAGCAGCGTAGGCGAGGGAAACTATGGCTACACCTTC; CDR3: CASSVGEGNYGYTF
size: -; D: -; J: TRBJ1-1; V: TRBV6-5; DNA: TGTGCCAGCAGTTACAGAACAGGGTACACTGAAGCTTTCTTT; CDR3: CASSYRTGYTEAFF
size: -; D: TRBD1; J: TRBJ2-7; V: TRBV5-6; DNA: TGTGCCAGCAGCTCGGACAGGGTGTACGAGCAGTACTTC; CDR3: CASSSDRVYEQYF
size: -; D: -; J: TRBJ2-2; V: TRBV11-3; DNA: TGTGCCAGCAGCCGGGGATTCGCCGGGGAGCTGTTTTTT; CDR3: CASSRGFAGELFF
size: -; D: TRBD2; J: TRBJ2-7; V: TRBV5-1; DNA: TGCGCCAGCAGCCTAGATAGCGGGAGTATCGGCGAGCAGTACTTC; CDR3: CASSLDSGSIGEQYF
size: -; D: -; J: TRBJ2-5; V: TRBV2; DNA: TGTGCCAGCAGTCCGTTGGAGACCCAGTACTTC; CDR3: CASSPLETQYF
size: -; D: -; J: TRBJ2-6; V: TRBV5-1; DNA: TGCGCCAGCAGCTTGGACAGCTCTGGGGCCAACGTCCTGACTTTC; CDR3: CASSLDSSGANVLTF
size: once; D: -; J: TRBJ1-1; V: TRBV28; DNA: TGTGCCAGCAGTTTGTATATTGTAGCCGGGAACACTGAAGCTTTCTTT; CDR3: CASSLYIVAGNTEAFF
size: -; D: -; J: TRBJ2-3; V: TRBV4-2; DNA: TGTGCCAGCAGCCCGCAGGGGTCGGATACGCAGTATTTT; CDR3: CASSPQGSDTQYF
size: -; D: TRBD1; J: TRBJ2-7; V: TRBV6-5; DNA: TGTGCCAGCAGACGACAGGGGAGTTCCTACGAGCAGTACTTC; CDR3: CASRRQGSSYEQYF
size: -; D: -; J: TRBJ2-2; V: TRBV30; DNA: TGTGCCTGGAGCATCAGGGCCAGCGGGGAGCTGTTTTTT; CDR3: CAWSIRASGELFF
size: -; D: TRBD1; J: TRBJ2-4; V: TRBV18; DNA: TGTGCCAGCTCCCCGGGACAGTACAAAAACATTCAGTACTTC; CDR3: CASSPGQYKNIQYF
size: once; D: TRBD1; J: TRBJ1-1; V: TRBV6-1; DNA: TGTGCCAGCAGTGAATCTAGAACTAGGGACAGTCGTGAAGCTTTCTTT; CDR3: CASSESRTRDSREAFF
size: -; D: TRBD1; J: TRBJ1-1; V: TRBV5-4; DNA: TGTGCCAGCAGCCCAGGCGCAGGGGGAGGAAACACTGAAGCTTTCTTT; CDR3: CASSPGAGGGNTEAFF
size: -; D: TRBD2; J: TRBJ2-1; V: TRBV5-1; DNA: TGCGCCAGCAGCGCCCTAGCGGACAATGAGCAGTTCTTC; CDR3: CASSALADNEQFF
size: -; D: -; J: TRBJ2-3; V: TRBV14; DNA: TGTGCCAGCAGCTGGTCTTTAGCGGCCACAGATACGCAGTATTTT; CDR3: CASSWSLAATDTQYF
size: -; D: TRBD2; J: TRBJ2-2; V: TRBV2; DNA: TGTGCCAGCAGCCCCCGGACTAGCGGCGGGGAGCTGTTTTTT; CDR3: CASSPRTSGGELFF
size: -; D: -; J: TRBJ2-7; V: TRBV18; DNA: TGTGCCAGCTCAGTCCAGGTCAGCGAGCAGTACTTC; CDR3: CASSVQVSEQYF
size: -; D: TRBD1; J: TRBJ2-7; V: TRBV5-4; DNA: TGTGCCAGCAGCTTGGGGGGACAGGGGAAAGACGAGCAGTACTTC; CDR3: CASSLGGQGKDEQYF
size: -; D: TRBD2; J: TRBJ2-2; V: TRBV10-3; DNA: TGTGCCATCAGTGAGACAGGACTAGCGGGAGGGCAAGGCACCGGGGAGCTGTTTTTT; CDR3: CAISETGLAGGQGTGELFF